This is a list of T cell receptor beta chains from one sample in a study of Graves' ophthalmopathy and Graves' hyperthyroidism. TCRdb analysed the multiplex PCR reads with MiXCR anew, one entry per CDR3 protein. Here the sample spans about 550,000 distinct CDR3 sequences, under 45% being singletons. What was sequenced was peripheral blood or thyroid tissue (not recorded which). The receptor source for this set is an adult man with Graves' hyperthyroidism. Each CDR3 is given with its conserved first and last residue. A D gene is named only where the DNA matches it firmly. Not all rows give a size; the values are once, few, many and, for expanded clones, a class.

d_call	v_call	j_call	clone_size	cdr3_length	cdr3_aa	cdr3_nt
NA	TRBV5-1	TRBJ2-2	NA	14	CASSLIRGTGELFF	TGCGCCAGCAGCTTGATTAGGGGCACCGGGGAGCTGTTTTTT
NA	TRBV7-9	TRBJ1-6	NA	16	CASSFRQGTGDSPLHF	TGTGCCAGCAGCTTTCGGCAGGGGACCGGGGATTCACCCCTCCACTTT
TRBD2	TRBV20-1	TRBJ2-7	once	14	CSASPTSGRWKQYF	TGCAGTGCTAGTCCAACTAGCGGGAGGTGGAAGCAGTACTTC
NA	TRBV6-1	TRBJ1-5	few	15	CASSEFRISNQPQHF	TGTGCCAGCAGTGAGTTCCGGATTAGCAATCAGCCCCAGCATTTT
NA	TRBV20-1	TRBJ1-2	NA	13	CSARTVGNYGYTF	TGCAGTGCACGGACAGTTGGTAACTATGGCTACACCTTC
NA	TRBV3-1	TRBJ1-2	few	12	CASSQDRYGYTF	TGTGCCAGCAGCCAGGATCGGTATGGCTACACCTTC
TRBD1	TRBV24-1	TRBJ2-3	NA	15	CATSEDRGLGDTQYF	TGTGCCACCAGTGAAGACAGGGGGCTGGGTGATACGCAGTATTTT
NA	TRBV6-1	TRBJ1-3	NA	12	CAAPSAGNTIYF	TGTGCCGCCCCGTCGGCTGGAAACACCATATATTTT
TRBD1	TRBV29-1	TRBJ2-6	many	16	CSVRGQGQSGANVLTF	TGCAGCGTTCGAGGACAGGGGCAGTCTGGGGCCAACGTCCTGACTTTC
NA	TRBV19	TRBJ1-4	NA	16	CASRGRVDATNEKLFF	TGTGCCAGTAGAGGGAGGGTCGACGCAACTAATGAAAAACTGTTTTTT
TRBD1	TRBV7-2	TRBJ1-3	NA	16	CASSQAGGAGGNTIYF	TGTGCCAGCAGCCAAGCAGGGGGCGCGGGAGGAAACACCATATATTTT
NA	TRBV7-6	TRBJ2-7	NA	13	CASGIGTSNEQYF	TGTGCCAGCGGCATCGGGACATCGAATGAGCAGTACTTC
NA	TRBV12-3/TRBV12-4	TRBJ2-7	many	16	CASSLIGAGVPHEQYF	TGTGCCAGCAGTTTGATAGGCGCAGGGGTCCCTCACGAGCAGTACTTC
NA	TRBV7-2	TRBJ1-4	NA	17	CASSLITSGANRKKLFF	TGTGCCAGCAGCTTAATAACTAGCGGGGCGAATAGGAAAAAACTGTTTTTT
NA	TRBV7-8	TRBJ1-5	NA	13	CAWSMNSNQPQHF	TGTGCCTGGAGCATGAATAGCAATCAGCCCCAGCATTTT
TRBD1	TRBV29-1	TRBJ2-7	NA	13	CSSSIDRDYEQYF	TGCAGCAGTTCGATAGACAGGGACTACGAGCAGTACTTC
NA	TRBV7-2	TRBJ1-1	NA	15	CASSQIAGRGTEAFF	TGTGCCAGCAGCCAGATAGCGGGGAGGGGCACTGAAGCTTTCTTT
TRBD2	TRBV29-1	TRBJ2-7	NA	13	CSVAGGDTYEQYF	TGCAGCGTTGCGGGAGGGGACACCTACGAGCAGTACTTC
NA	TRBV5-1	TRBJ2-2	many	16	CASQGPGQGSAGELFF	TGCGCCTCCCAGGGCCCAGGGCAGGGAAGTGCCGGGGAGCTGTTTTTT
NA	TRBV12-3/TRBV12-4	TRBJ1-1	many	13	CAIRPFANTEAFF	TGTGCCATTCGGCCATTCGCGAACACTGAAGCTTTCTTT
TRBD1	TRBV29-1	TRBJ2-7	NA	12	CSFPGQGYEQYF	TGCAGCTTCCCGGGACAGGGTTACGAGCAGTACTTC
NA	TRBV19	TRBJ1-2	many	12	CASSIGQGGYTF	TGTGCCAGTAGTATCGGCCAGGGTGGCTACACCTTC
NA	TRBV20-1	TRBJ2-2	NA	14	CSARSGVNTGELFF	TGCAGTGCTAGGTCGGGTGTTAACACCGGGGAGCTGTTTTTT
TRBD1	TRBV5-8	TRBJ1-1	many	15	CASSYAGTVNTEAFF	TGTGCCAGCAGCTACGCCGGGACAGTGAACACTGAAGCTTTCTTT
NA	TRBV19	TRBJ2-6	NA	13	CASSSDRANVLTF	TGTGCCAGTAGTTCAGACAGGGCCAACGTCCTGACTTTC
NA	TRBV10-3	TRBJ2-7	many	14	CASSSRDGEDEQYF	TGTGCCAGCAGTTCCCGGGACGGGGAGGACGAGCAGTACTTC
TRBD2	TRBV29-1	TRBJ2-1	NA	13	CSVEGIAGEKQFF	TGCAGCGTTGAGGGAATAGCGGGAGAAAAGCAGTTCTTC
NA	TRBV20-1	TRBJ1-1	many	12	CSAEEGDGEAFF	TGCAGTGCTGAAGAGGGAGACGGTGAAGCTTTCTTT
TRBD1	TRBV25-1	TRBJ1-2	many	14	CASSYSGTGYGYTF	TGTGCCAGCAGTTACTCCGGGACAGGGTATGGCTACACCTTC
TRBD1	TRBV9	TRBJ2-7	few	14	CASSVGQGNGEQYF	TGTGCCAGCAGCGTAGGACAGGGCAATGGCGAGCAGTACTTC
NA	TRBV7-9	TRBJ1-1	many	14	CASSLGGQYTEAFF	TGTGCCAGTAGTCTCGGAGGGCAGTACACTGAAGCTTTCTTT
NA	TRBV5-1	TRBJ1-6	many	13	CASSVGQTSPLHF	TGCGCCAGCAGCGTTGGACAGACTTCACCCCTCCACTTT
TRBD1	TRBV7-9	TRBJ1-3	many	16	CASTYTGGPTGNTIYF	TGTGCCAGCACCTACACAGGGGGGCCTACTGGAAACACCATATATTTT
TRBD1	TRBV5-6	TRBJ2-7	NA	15	CASSLGWTGSYEQYF	TGTGCCAGCAGCTTGGGATGGACAGGCTCCTACGAGCAGTACTTC
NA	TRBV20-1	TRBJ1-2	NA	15	CSARDGRRTNYGYTF	TGCAGTGCTAGAGACGGCCGCCGCACTAACTATGGCTACACCTTC
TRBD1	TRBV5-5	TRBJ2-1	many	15	CASSWGTGFQNEQFF	TGTGCCAGCAGCTGGGGGACAGGGTTCCAAAATGAGCAGTTCTTC
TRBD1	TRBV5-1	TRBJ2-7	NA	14	CASSLTGGASEQYF	TGCGCCAGCAGCTTGACAGGGGGAGCGTCCGAGCAGTACTTC